A selection of T cell receptor beta chains follows, all from one sample in a study of blood T cell repertoires in COVID-19. This table comes from immunoSEQ multiplex PCR, and its TCRdb copy is limited to in-frame clones, with some not included. The sample yields about 170,000 clones, approximately 83% seen once. Sequencing was done on a sample of peripheral blood. These receptors all come from a woman of 80 years or more with active or convalescent COVID-19. Each CDR3 is given with its conserved first and last residue. A D gene is named only where the DNA matches it firmly.

v_gene,d_gene,CDR3aa
TRBV7-2,TRBD2,CASSPGLAGFTDTQYF
TRBV7-2,.,CASSYDGSSGNTIYF
TRBV6-5,TRBD1,CASSTRQGNEQFF
TRBV18,TRBD1,CASSRGTGGTEKLFF
TRBV7-2,.,CASSLGGQRTEAFF
TRBV11-2,.,CASTKGQGLYEQYF
TRBV2,TRBD1,CASRFGQGAENEQFF
TRBV7-2,TRBD2,CASSLGTSGTDTQYF
TRBV6-5,TRBD1,CASSSPTGSYEQYF
TRBV7-2,.,CASSLGRTDNSPLHF
TRBV7-9,TRBD2,CASSLVGLSYNEQFF
TRBV30,.,CAWSEGGAGLETQYF
TRBV27,.,CASSLGEGRSNYGYTF
TRBV2,TRBD1,CASSLGQANNSPLHF
TRBV18,.,CASSPDTGNGYTF
TRBV13,TRBD1,CASSPEPGTGVTDTQYF
TRBV11-3,.,CASSLKGYNEQFF
TRBV3-1/TRBV3-2,.,CASSQGQVNTEAFF
TRBV7-9,TRBD1,CASSLQQGAFYGYTF
TRBV6-5,TRBD1,CASSYGDRGNGYTF
TRBV2,TRBD1,CASSPDRGLYNEQFF
TRBV12-3/TRBV12-4,.,CASSRQENTIYF
TRBV2,.,CASSRQHNQPQHF
TRBV12-3/TRBV12-4,.,CASRSDKNYGYTF
TRBV6-2/TRBV6-3,.,CASSSRTQPFGGNQPQHF
TRBV7-2,TRBD1,CASSLDRGEAFF
TRBV5-4,.,CASSGATSDTEAFF
TRBV5-1,.,CASSRNLDEQYF
TRBV4-3,TRBD2,CASSQGLAGGSIETQYF
TRBV10-3,.,CAISELGGNTGELFF
TRBV29-1,TRBD1,CSVATGVTEKLFF
TRBV4-3,.,CASSLRGLPGDEQYF
TRBV5-1,.,CASSPRDPDTQYF
TRBV5-8,.,CASSFLTGSTDTQYF
TRBV11-2,.,CASSLSQVNTEAFF
TRBV20-1,TRBD1,CRNRGEEKLFF
TRBV11-2,TRBD1,CASSQGGTGLETQYF
TRBV2,.,CASSEDRNTEAFF
TRBV30,TRBD2,CASAKAGGPGELFF
TRBV18,TRBD1,CASSPDRGLYNEQFF
TRBV6-2/TRBV6-3,TRBD1,CASSNPGQGLNEAFF